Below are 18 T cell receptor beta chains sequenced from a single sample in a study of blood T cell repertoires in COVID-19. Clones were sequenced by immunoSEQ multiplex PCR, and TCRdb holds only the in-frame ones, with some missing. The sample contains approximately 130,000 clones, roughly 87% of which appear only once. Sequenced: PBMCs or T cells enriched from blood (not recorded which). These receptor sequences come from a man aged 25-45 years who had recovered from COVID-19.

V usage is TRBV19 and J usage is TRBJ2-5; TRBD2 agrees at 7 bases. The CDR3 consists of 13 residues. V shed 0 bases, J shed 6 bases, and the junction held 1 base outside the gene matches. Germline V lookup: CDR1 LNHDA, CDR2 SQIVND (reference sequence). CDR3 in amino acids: CASSIEGGKTQYF. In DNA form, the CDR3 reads TGTGCCAGTAGTATAGAGGGGGGGAAGACCCAGTACTTC.

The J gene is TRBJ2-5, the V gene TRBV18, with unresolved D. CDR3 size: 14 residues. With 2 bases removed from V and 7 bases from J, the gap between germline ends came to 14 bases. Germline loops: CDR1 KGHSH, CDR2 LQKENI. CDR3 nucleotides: TGTGCCAGCTCACCAGAGTCGGCGGTTGGGACCCAGTACTTC. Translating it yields CASSPESAVGTQYF.

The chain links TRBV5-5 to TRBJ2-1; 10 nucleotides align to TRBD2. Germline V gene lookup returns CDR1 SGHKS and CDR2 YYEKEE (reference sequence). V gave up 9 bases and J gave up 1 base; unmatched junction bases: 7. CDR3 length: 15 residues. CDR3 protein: CATFSGGRSYNEQFF. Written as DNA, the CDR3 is TGTGCCACCTTTAGCGGGGGGCGATCCTACAATGAGCAGTTCTTC.

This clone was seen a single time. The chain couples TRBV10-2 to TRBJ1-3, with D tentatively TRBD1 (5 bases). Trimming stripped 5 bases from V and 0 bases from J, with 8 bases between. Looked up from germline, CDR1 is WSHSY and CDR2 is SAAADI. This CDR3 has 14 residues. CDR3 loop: CASSSGSSGNTIYF. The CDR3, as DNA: TGCGCCAGCAGTTCAGGGTCCTCTGGAAACACCATATATTTT.

CDR3 sequence (DNA): TGTGCCAGCAGCTTGGGGGGGCAGGGAAGGGCTGAAGCTTTCTTT. The encoded protein is CASSLGGQGRAEAFF. The chain has TRBV5-4 and TRBJ1-1, with D maybe TRBD1 (6 bases). The germline V gene encodes CDR1 SGHNT and CDR2 YYREEE (reference sequence). V dropped 0 bases and J dropped 6 bases, with 15 bases sitting between them. This CDR3 has 15 amino acids.

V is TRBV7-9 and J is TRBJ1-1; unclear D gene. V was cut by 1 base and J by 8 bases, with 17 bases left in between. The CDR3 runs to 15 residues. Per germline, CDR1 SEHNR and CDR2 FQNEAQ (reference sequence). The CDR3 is CASSLGGRVGGEAFF. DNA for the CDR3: TGTGCCAGCAGCTTAGGCGGACGGGTTGGCGGGGAAGCTTTCTTT.

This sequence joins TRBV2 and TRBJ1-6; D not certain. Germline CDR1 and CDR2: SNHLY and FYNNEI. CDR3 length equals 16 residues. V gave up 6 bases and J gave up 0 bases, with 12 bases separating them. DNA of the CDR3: TGTGCCAGCAGCGCCCGGCACAGCTCCTATAATTCACCCCTCCACTTT. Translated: CASSARHSSYNSPLHF.

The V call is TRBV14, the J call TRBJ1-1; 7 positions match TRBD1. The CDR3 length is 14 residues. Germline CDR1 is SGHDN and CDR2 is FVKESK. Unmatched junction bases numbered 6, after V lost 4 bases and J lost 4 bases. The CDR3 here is CASSPRQGGTEAFF. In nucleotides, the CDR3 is TGTGCCAGCAGCCCGCGACAGGGAGGCACTGAAGCTTTCTTT.

The CDR3 DNA reads as TGTGCCAGCAGTCCCGCGGACAGGGGGTATGAAGCTTTCTTT. It yields the protein CASSPADRGYEAFF. The gene calls are TRBV6-5 and TRBJ1-1; 10 positions match TRBD1. The ends lost 5 bases at V and 7 bases at J; junction bases unmatched: 7. CDR3 length: 14 amino acids. The germline gives CDR1 MNHEY, CDR2 SVGAGI.

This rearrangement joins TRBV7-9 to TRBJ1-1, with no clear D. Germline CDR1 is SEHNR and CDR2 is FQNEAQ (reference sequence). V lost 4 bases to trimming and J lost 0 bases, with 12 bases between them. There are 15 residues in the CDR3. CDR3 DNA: TGTGCCAGCAGCTCGCGGGGTAACCTGAACACTGAAGCTTTCTTT. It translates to CASSSRGNLNTEAFF.

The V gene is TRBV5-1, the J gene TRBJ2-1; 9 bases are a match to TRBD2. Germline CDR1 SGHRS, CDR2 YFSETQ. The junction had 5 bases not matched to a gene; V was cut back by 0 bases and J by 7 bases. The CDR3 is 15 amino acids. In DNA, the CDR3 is TGCGCCAGCAGCTTGGAGCTAGCGGGAAATAATGAGCAGTTCTTC. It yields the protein CASSLELAGNNEQFF.

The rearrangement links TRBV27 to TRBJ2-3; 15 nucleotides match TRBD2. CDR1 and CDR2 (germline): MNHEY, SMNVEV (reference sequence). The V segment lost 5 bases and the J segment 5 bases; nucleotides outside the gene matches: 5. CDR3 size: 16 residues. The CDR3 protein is CASSLGLAGGQDTQYF. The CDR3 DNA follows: TGTGCCAGCAGTCTCGGACTAGCGGGAGGGCAAGATACGCAGTATTTT.

CDR3 amino acids: CATSDSRGYPGYTF. The DNA for the CDR3 is TGTGCCACCAGTGATTCGCGGGGGTATCCGGGCTACACCTTC. The V gene is TRBV24-1, the J gene TRBJ1-2, with D possibly being TRBD1 (5 bases). V lost 2 bases and J 8 bases, leaving 14 bases between the germline ends. This CDR3 spans 14 amino acids. CDR1 is KGHDR, CDR2 SFDVKD, per germline.

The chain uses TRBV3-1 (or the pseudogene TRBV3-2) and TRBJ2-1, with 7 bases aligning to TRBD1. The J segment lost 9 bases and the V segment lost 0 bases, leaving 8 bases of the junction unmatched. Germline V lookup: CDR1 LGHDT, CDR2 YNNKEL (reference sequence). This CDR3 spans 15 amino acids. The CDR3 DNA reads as TGTGCCAGCAGCCAAGAGGTTGACAGGGCTCCTGAGCAGTTCTTC. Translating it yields CASSQEVDRAPEQFF.

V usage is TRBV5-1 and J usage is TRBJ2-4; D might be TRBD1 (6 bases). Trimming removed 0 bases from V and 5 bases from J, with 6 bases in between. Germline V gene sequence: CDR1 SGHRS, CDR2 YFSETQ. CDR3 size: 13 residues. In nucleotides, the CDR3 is TGCGCCAGCAGCTTGGGACAGGAAAACATTCAGTACTTC. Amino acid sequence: CASSLGQENIQYF. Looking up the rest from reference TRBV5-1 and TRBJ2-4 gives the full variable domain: KAGVTQTPRYLIKTRGQQVTLSCSPISGHRSVSWYQQTPGQGLQFLFEYFSETQRNKGNFPGRFSGRQFSNSRSEMNVSTLELGDSALYLCASSLGQENIQYFGAGTRLSVL.

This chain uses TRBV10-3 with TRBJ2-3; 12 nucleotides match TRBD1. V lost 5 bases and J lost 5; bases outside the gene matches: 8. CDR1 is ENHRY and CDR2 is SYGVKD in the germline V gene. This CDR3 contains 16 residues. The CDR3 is CAISNLRDRGQDTQYF. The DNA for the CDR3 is TGTGCCATCAGTAATCTGCGGGACAGGGGGCAAGATACGCAGTATTTT.

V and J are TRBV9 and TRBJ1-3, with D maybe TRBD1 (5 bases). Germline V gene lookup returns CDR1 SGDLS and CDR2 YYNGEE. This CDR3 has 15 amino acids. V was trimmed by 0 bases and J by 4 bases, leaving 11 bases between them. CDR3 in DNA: TGTGCCAGCAGCGTAGTCAGGGTAAGGGGAAACACCATATATTTT. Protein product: CASSVVRVRGNTIYF.

This CDR3 reads CSADTGKSQETQYF. In DNA form, the CDR3 reads TGCAGCGCTGACACAGGGAAGAGCCAAGAGACCCAGTACTTC. The chain carries TRBV29-1 and TRBJ2-5, with D possibly being TRBD1 (6 bases). The length of the CDR3 is 14 residues. Germline CDR1 reads SQVTM; CDR2 reads ANQGSEA. The V end was cut by 7 bases, the J end by 1 base, with 16 bases between.